The 22 T cell receptor beta chains listed next were all sequenced from one sample in a study of CXCR3-negative and CXCR3-positive naive CD8 T cells. TRB cDNA was prepared as libraries by UMI-labeled 5' RACE. TCRdb reworked the 5' RACE reads into one entry per CDR3 protein, no DNA. Here the sample table reports tens of thousands of distinct CDR3 sequences. Sequenced material: naive CXCR3- CD8+ T cells from blood. Subset of the sample: CD45RO-CCR7+CD27+CD95- naive CD8+ T cells lacking CXCR3 (TNR3-). These receptors were taken from a human donor in good health. Some clones in this sample may be carry-over from other donors' samples.

This chain's CDR3 is CAISEWVAKSHEQFF. The rearrangement joins TRBV10-3 to TRBJ2-1; TCRdb picks TRBD1, but there is no DNA to check that call. The CDR3 is made up of 15 amino acids. The germline gives CDR1 ENHRY, CDR2 SYGVKD.

This chain joins TRBV15 and TRBJ2-2; no DNA is available, so the TRBD1 call from TCRdb remains unchecked. CDR1 LNHNV and CDR2 YYDKDF come from the germline V gene (reference sequence). The CDR3 length is 15 residues. The CDR3 spells CATSRVQGAPGELFF.

The chain joins TRBV9 to TRBJ1-2. The CDR3 has 16 residues. CDR1 and CDR2 (germline): SGDLS, YYNGEE. CDR3 region: CASSVGSRGWDYGYTF.

The chain couples TRBV20-1 to TRBJ2-7; no DNA is available, so the TRBD2 call from TCRdb remains unchecked. The CDR3 covers 17 residues. Germline V CDR1 and CDR2: DFQATT, SNEGSKA (reference sequence). CDR3 sequence: CSARPTPGRGQSYEQYF.

The J gene is TRBJ2-7, the V gene TRBV11-2; absent DNA, TCRdb's TRBD1 call cannot be checked. Germline CDR1 reads SGHAT; CDR2 reads FQNNGV. This CDR3 is 12 amino acids long. The CDR3: CASSPGALEQYF.

The rearrangement links TRBV12-3 or TRBV12-4 to TRBJ2-7; without DNA, the TCRdb call of TRBD1 cannot be checked. This CDR3 is 15 amino acids long. CDR3 region: CASSPPRTSSYEQYF.

The V and J genes are TRBV10-3 and TRBJ1-2. The CDR3 contains 15 residues. Germline assignment: CDR1 ENHRY and CDR2 SYGVKD. CDR3 residues: CAISESADSNYGYTF.

V is TRBV12-3 or TRBV12-4 and J is TRBJ1-1; TCRdb picks TRBD1, but there is no DNA to check that call. The CDR3 runs 14 residues. CDR3 protein: CASSWGHPNTEAFF.

The chain couples TRBV5-5 to TRBJ1-1; TCRdb proposes TRBD1, but this gene call is untestable without DNA. From germline, CDR1 is SGHKS and CDR2 YYEKEE (reference sequence). The CDR3 runs 14 residues. CDR3 sequence reads: CASSQTLMNTEAFF.

This rearrangement joins TRBV29-1 to TRBJ1-2; TCRdb's D call, TRBD1, is unchecked because there is no DNA. Germline V CDR1 and CDR2: SQVTM, ANQGSEA. The CDR3 extends over 14 amino acids. This CDR3 is CRPGAGELDYGYTF.

V usage is TRBV6-5 and J usage is TRBJ2-1; the TRBD1 assignment by TCRdb is unverifiable without DNA. CDR1 is MNHEY and CDR2 is SVGAGI in the germline V gene. This CDR3 comprises 12 residues. CDR3 in amino acids: CASSYEGNEQFF.

The chain combines TRBV11-2 with TRBJ1-1; TCRdb returns TRBD1, unconfirmable since there is no DNA. The germline gives CDR1 SGHAT, CDR2 FQNNGV. The CDR3 runs 16 residues. CDR3 protein: CASSLDAGGDAAEAFF. Variable domain in full (rest from reference TRBV11-2 and TRBJ1-1): EAGVAQSPRYKIIEKRQSVAFWCNPISGHATLYWYQQILGQGPKLLIQFQNNGVVDDSQLPKDRFSAERLKGVDSTLKIQPAKLEDSAVYLCASSLDAGGDAAEAFFGQGTRLTVV.

The V call is TRBV12-3 or TRBV12-4, the J call TRBJ1-4. The CDR3 has 14 amino acids. The CDR3 reads CASSTGSTNEKLFF.

The chain joins TRBV12-5 to TRBJ2-1; without DNA, the TCRdb call of TRBD2 cannot be checked. Germline V gene sequence: CDR1 LGHNT, CDR2 FRNRAP. This CDR3 has 18 amino acids. The CDR3 loop is CASGGGLAGVTSYNEQFF.

J is TRBJ2-2 and V is TRBV5-6. The CDR3 spans 15 residues. Germline V gene sequence: CDR1 SGHDT, CDR2 YYEEEE. CDR3 amino acids: CASSQIGQYTGELFF.

The chain carries TRBV9 and TRBJ2-4; TCRdb's D call, TRBD2, is unchecked because there is no DNA. The germline V gene has CDR1 SGDLS and CDR2 YYNGEE. This CDR3 has 17 amino acids. This chain's CDR3 is CASSVGGGASTKNIQYF.

The rearrangement links TRBV19 to TRBJ2-7; TCRdb picks TRBD2, but there is no DNA to check that call. Germline V lookup: CDR1 LNHDA, CDR2 SQIVND (reference sequence). The CDR3 spans 13 residues. CDR3 sequence: CASSIVWRDQQYF.

The chain joins TRBV12-3 or TRBV12-4 to TRBJ2-7; the D call of TRBD1 rests on TCRdb alone, since no DNA is present to check it. This CDR3 has 15 residues. The CDR3 region is CASSLPRDAYYEQYF.

This chain connects TRBV7-9 to TRBJ1-1. Germline-derived CDR1 and CDR2 are SEHNR and FQNEAQ (reference sequence). The CDR3 is 13 residues long. CDR3 sequence: CASSSSLTHEAFF.

This chain links TRBV12-3 or TRBV12-4 with TRBJ2-7; checking the TCRdb D call of TRBD1 is not possible without DNA. The CDR3 is 14 amino acids. Here the CDR3 reads CASTPGQGKYEQYF.

CDR3 protein: CASSPTSGSSYEQYF. The rearrangement links TRBV7-9 to TRBJ2-7; TCRdb selects TRBD2, and the lack of DNA leaves this call unchecked. The length of the CDR3 is 15 residues. Germline values: CDR1 SEHNR, CDR2 FQNEAQ (reference sequence).

This chain joins TRBV6-5 and TRBJ2-7; TCRdb picks TRBD2, but there is no DNA to check that call. The CDR3 sequence is 15 residues long. From germline, CDR1 is MNHEY and CDR2 SVGAGI. CDR3 sequence: CASSYHGTLDYEQYF.